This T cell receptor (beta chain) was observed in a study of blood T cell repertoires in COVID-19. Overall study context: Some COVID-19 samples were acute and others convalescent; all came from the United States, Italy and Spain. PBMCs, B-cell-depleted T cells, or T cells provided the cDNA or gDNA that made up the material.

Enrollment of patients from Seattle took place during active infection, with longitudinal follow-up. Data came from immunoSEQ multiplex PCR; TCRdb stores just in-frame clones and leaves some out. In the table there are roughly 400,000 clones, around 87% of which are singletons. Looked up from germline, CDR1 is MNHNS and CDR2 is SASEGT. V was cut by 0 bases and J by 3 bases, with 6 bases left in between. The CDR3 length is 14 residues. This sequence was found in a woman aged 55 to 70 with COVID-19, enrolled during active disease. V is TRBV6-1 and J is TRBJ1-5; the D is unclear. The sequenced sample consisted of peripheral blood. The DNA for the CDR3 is TGTGCCAGCAGTGAAGCCCCGGTCAATCAGCCCCAGCATTTT. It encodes CASSEAPVNQPQHF.